The sequence of this T cell receptor beta chain was determined in a study of beta chain features in type 1 diabetes. General observations from the study: Moderate but significant shortening of TCRB CDR3s was recorded in all four CD4+ subsets from Type 1 diabetes patients. Fewer insertions but more deletions were seen at VDJ junctions in type 1 diabetes patients.

V was shortened by 3 bases and J by 3 bases, with 10 bases between the two germline ends. The length of the CDR3 is 14 residues. Germline V gives CDR1 SNHLY, CDR2 FYNNEI. Expressed TCRB transcripts were sequenced because the entire RNA isolate underwent reverse transcription. Using immunoSEQ multiplex PCR, the repertoire was profiled, and TCRdb retains in-frame clones only, with some absent. The table records over 200,000 clones, about a tenth of them present only once. A few counts support this clone. Its target is unknown. Sampling consisted of one heparinised blood draw per donor, averaging approximately 120 mL. The authors sorted CD4+ naive, central memory, regulatory and stem cell-like memory cells via CD45RO/CCR7/CD25/CD127/CD95/CD27.

Material for sequencing was naive CD4+ T cells from blood. The clonotype originates from a man aged 25-45 years with type 1 diabetes. The chain uses TRBV2 and TRBJ2-3; a weak D match, TRBD1 (5 bases). The CDR3 spells CASSEQGQTDTQYF. CDR3 bases: TGTGCCAGCAGTGAGCAGGGCCAGACAGATACGCAGTATTTT.